A single sample is the source of the 23 T cell receptor beta chains below, sequenced in a study of shared clonotypes between healthy human individuals. Clones were sequenced by immunoSEQ multiplex PCR, and TCRdb holds only the in-frame ones, with some missing. The sample gives about 1.1 million clones, about 80% of which show up once; roughly 0.82% is in the top ten. The source material was memory CD4+ T cells from PBMCs. Subset noted: CD45RA-negative fraction. Every receptor here comes from a man aged 18 to 30 in good health. Some clones in this sample may be carry-over from other donors' samples.

The chain recombines TRBV4-1 with TRBJ2-4; TRBD1 is a possible D gene (6 bases). From germline, CDR1 is MGHRA and CDR2 YSYEKL. The CDR3 has 17 residues. Trimming took off 3 bases at V and 3 bases at J, with 18 bases between the two ends. The CDR3 protein is CASSHPLTSRGKNIQYF. In nucleotides, the CDR3 is TGCGCCAGCAGCCATCCCCTCACTTCCAGGGGCAAAAACATTCAGTACTTC.

J is TRBJ2-3 and V is TRBV5-6, with D possibly being TRBD1 (6 bases). The V end lost 4 bases, the J end lost 0 bases, and 18 bases lay between the germline ends. Germline V gene sequence: CDR1 SGHDT, CDR2 YYEEEE. CDR3 length equals 17 residues. CDR3 bases: TGTGCCAGCAGCCCGTGGGCACAGGGAACTAGCACAGATACGCAGTATTTT. It is translated as CASSPWAQGTSTDTQYF. The full variable domain, in which reference TRBV5-6 and TRBJ2-3 provide the parts outside the CDR3, is DAGVTQSPTHLIKTRGQQVTLRCSPKSGHDTVSWYQQALGQGPQFIFQYYEEEERQRGNFPDRFSGHQFPNYSSELNVNALLLGDSALYLCASSPWAQGTSTDTQYFGPGTRLTVL.

Concerning this clone itself: Other DNA variants within this sample encode the same CDR3. This chain connects TRBV2 to TRBJ1-5; D possibly corresponds to TRBD1 (5 bases). Trimming stripped 7 bases from V and 3 bases from J, with 10 bases between. The germline V gene has CDR1 SNHLY and CDR2 FYNNEI. The CDR3 consists of 13 residues. CDR3 DNA: TGTGCCAGCACGGGGGATTCCAATCAGCCCCAGCATTTT. Translating it yields CASTGDSNQPQHF.

This clone was seen only once. This chain connects TRBV18 to TRBJ2-1, with 8 bases that match TRBD2. This CDR3 contains 16 residues. Trimming took 0 bases from V and 4 from J; bases not matched to a gene: 5. The germline CDR1 and CDR2 sequences are KGHSH and LQKENI. CDR3 residues: CASSPPPGGGYNEQFF. As DNA, the CDR3 is TGTGCCAGCTCACCACCCCCGGGCGGGGGGTACAATGAGCAGTTCTTC.

This clone appeared once. A much larger clone sits a single nucleotide away, making a read error possible. The chain links TRBV30 to TRBJ1-5; D is perhaps TRBD1 (6 bases). CDR3 length equals 14 residues. CDR1 and CDR2 (germline): GTSNPN, SVGIG (reference sequence). The DNA for the CDR3 is TGTGCCTGGAGTACCGGGACACTAAATCGGCCCCAGCATTTT. Translating gives CAWSTGTLNRPQHF.

This clone was counted a few times. The J gene is TRBJ2-3, the V gene TRBV5-8; D tentatively fits TRBD1 or TRBD2 (5 bases each). Trimming took 1 base from V and 4 from J, leaving 10 bases between them. The CDR3 contains 14 residues. Germline CDR1 and CDR2: SGHTS and YDEGEE. DNA for the CDR3: TGTGCCAGCAGCTTGCTGGGGGTGGCAGATACGCAGTATTTT. This codes for CASSLLGVADTQYF. The variable domain in full, completed from reference TRBV5-8 and TRBJ2-3, reads EAGVTQSPTHLIKTRGQQATLRCSPISGHTSVYWYQQALGLGLQFLLWYDEGEERNRGNFPPRFSGRQFPNYSSELNVNALELEDSALYLCASSLLGVADTQYFGPGTRLTVL.

V is TRBV5-1 and J is TRBJ2-2; 7 bases fit TRBD1. Germline V gene lookup returns CDR1 SGHRS and CDR2 YFSETQ. The CDR3 runs 16 residues. The V segment lost 4 bases and the J segment 3 bases; nucleotides outside the gene matches: 9. DNA of the CDR3: TGCGCCAGCAGCGTCAACAGGGGCGTCGACACCGGGGAGCTGTTTTTT. This encodes CASSVNRGVDTGELFF.

This chain links TRBV19 with TRBJ1-2; no firm D call. The V end lost 1 base, the J end lost 4 bases, and 7 bases lay between the germline ends. This CDR3 comprises 13 residues. Germline CDR1 LNHDA, CDR2 SQIVND (reference sequence). The DNA for the CDR3 is TGTGCCAGTAGTATAGCCCCGACCTATGGCTACACCTTC. Translating gives CASSIAPTYGYTF.

This sequence joins TRBV27 and TRBJ1-5; 8 positions agree with TRBD1. Germline V gene lookup returns CDR1 MNHEY and CDR2 SMNVEV (reference sequence). V dropped 6 bases and J dropped 5; count of bases not matched to a gene: 6. This CDR3 spans 14 amino acids. The CDR3 reads CASRKHRGDQPQHF. CDR3 nucleotide sequence: TGTGCCAGCAGGAAACACAGGGGGGATCAGCCCCAGCATTTT.

The rearrangement links TRBV2 to TRBJ2-7, with D tentatively TRBD1 or TRBD2 (6 bases each). Trimming took off 11 bases at V and 1 base at J, with 15 bases between the two ends. This CDR3 spans 13 amino acids. Germline V gene sequence: CDR1 SNHLY, CDR2 FYNNEI. This CDR3 reads CAGGQYESYEQYF. CDR3 coding DNA: TGTGCCGGGGGGCAGTACGAGTCCTACGAGCAGTACTTC.

The rearrangement uses TRBV19 and TRBJ1-5; 11 bases align to TRBD1. The CDR3 loop spans 15 amino acids. V was pared by 6 bases and J by 6 bases, with 7 bases of the junction left unmatched. The V gene's germline CDR1 is LNHDA and CDR2 SQIVND (reference sequence). The DNA of the CDR3 is TGTGCCAGTAGGGGCCGGACAGGGGGCTCTCAGCCCCAGCATTTT. This translates into CASRGRTGGSQPQHF. Filled out from reference TRBV19 and TRBJ1-5, the complete variable domain reads DGGITQSPKYLFRKEGQNVTLSCEQNLNHDAMYWYRQDPGQGLRLIYYSQIVNDFQKGDIAEGYSVSREKKESFPLTVTSAQKNPTAFYLCASRGRTGGSQPQHFGDGTRLSIL.

V gene TRBV4-2 combines with J gene TRBJ1-1; 12 nucleotides agree with TRBD1. Germline assignment: CDR1 LGHNA and CDR2 YNFKEQ. The CDR3 contains 16 residues. J lost 4 bases, V lost 2 bases, and 5 bases had no gene match. The CDR3 bases are TGTGCCAGCAGCCAAAGACCGGGACAGGGGGCCACTGAAGCTTTCTTT. It yields the protein CASSQRPGQGATEAFF.

V is TRBV18 and J is TRBJ2-7; 12 nucleotides line up with TRBD2. This CDR3 is 17 amino acids long. The V gene end was trimmed by 1 base and the J gene end by 3 bases; junction bases not matched to a gene: 7. CDR1 and CDR2 from the germline V gene are KGHSH and LQKENI. DNA of the CDR3: TGTGCCAGCTCACCACGACAACTAGCGGGAGGTATCTACGAGCAGTACTTC. Protein sequence: CASSPRQLAGGIYEQYF.

The rearrangement links TRBV7-9 to TRBJ2-6; D possibly corresponds to TRBD2 (5 bases). The V end lost 5 bases, the J end lost 6 bases, and 5 bases lay between the germline ends. The V gene's germline CDR1 is SEHNR and CDR2 FQNEAQ (reference sequence). The CDR3 length is 12 residues. CDR3 sequence (DNA): TGTGCCAGCAGCCGGGAGGCCAACGTCCTGACTTTC. It specifies CASSREANVLTF.

The rearrangement links TRBV15 to TRBJ1-3; maybe TRBD1 (5 bases). V lost 7 bases to trimming and J lost 3 bases, with 13 bases between them. The CDR3 runs to 14 residues. Germline V gene data show CDR1 as LNHNV and CDR2 as YYDKDF (reference sequence). The CDR3 protein is CATTAGVGGNTIYF. CDR3 in DNA: TGTGCCACCACCGCGGGGGTTGGTGGAAACACCATATATTTT. Full variable domain (remainder filled in from reference TRBV15 and TRBJ1-3): DAMVIQNPRYQVTQFGKPVTLSCSQTLNHNVMYWYQQKSSQAPKLLFHYYDKDFNNEADTPDNFQSRRPNTSFCFLDIRSPGLGDTAMYLCATTAGVGGNTIYFGEGSWLTVV.

The V and J genes are TRBV15 and TRBJ1-6; D may be TRBD1 (6 bases). The germline V gene has CDR1 LNHNV and CDR2 YYDKDF (reference sequence). The CDR3 loop spans 17 amino acids. The V end was cut by 1 base, the J end by 7 bases, with 17 bases between. CDR3 sequence (DNA): TGTGCCACCAGCAGAGTGAACAGGGTGCGTTTGAATTCACCCCTCCACTTT. Translated: CATSRVNRVRLNSPLHF.

This clone has just a few counts. The chain employs TRBV28 and TRBJ2-6; D gene unclear. CDR1 is MDHEN and CDR2 is SYDVKM in the germline V gene. Trimming pared 5 bases from V and 13 bases from J, leaving 21 bases between. This CDR3 has 15 residues. The CDR3 sequence: CASSSTSAMFRVLTF. In DNA form, the CDR3 reads TGTGCCAGCAGTAGCACGAGTGCTATGTTTAGGGTCCTGACTTTC.

V is TRBV5-6 and J is TRBJ1-4; D unclear. Trimming pared 5 bases from V and 3 bases from J, leaving 11 bases between. Per germline, CDR1 SGHDT and CDR2 YYEEEE. This CDR3 has 14 residues. CDR3 protein: CASSSPWANEKLFF. The DNA of the CDR3 is TGTGCCAGCAGTTCCCCCTGGGCTAATGAAAAACTGTTTTTT.

The V and J genes are TRBV7-9 and TRBJ2-5; D call uncertain. Germline values: CDR1 SEHNR, CDR2 FQNEAQ (reference sequence). V lost 10 bases to trimming and J lost 3 bases, with 12 bases between them. The CDR3 is made up of 12 amino acids. The DNA for the CDR3 is TGTGCCACGGCCCAACTCAAAGAGACCCAGTACTTC. Its protein product is CATAQLKETQYF.

The chain links TRBV7-2 to TRBJ1-3; 7 nucleotides match TRBD1. Trimming at V came to 6 bases and at J to 2 bases, leaving 4 bases not matched to a gene. The germline V gene has CDR1 SGHTA and CDR2 FQGNSA. CDR3 size: 14 residues. The CDR3 DNA sequence: TGTGCCAGCAGTTGGACAGGCCCTGGAAACACCATATATTTT. Translating it yields CASSWTGPGNTIYF. Drawing the rest from reference TRBV7-2 and TRBJ1-3, the complete variable domain is GAGVSQSPSNKVTEKGKDVELRCDPISGHTALYWYRQSLGQGLEFLIYFQGNSAPDKSGLPSDRFSAERTGGSVSTLTIQRTQQEDSAVYLCASSWTGPGNTIYFGEGSWLTVV.

Note on this clone: The sample carries other DNA sequences with the same CDR3. The chain is built from TRBV6-5 and TRBJ1-2; perhaps TRBD1 as D (5 bases). Looked up from germline, CDR1 is MNHEY and CDR2 is SVGAGI. CDR3 length: 13 residues. Trimming stripped 3 bases from V and 2 bases from J, with 7 bases between. CDR3 in amino acids: CASSYGGNYGYTF. The CDR3, as DNA: TGTGCCAGCAGTTATGGGGGAAACTATGGCTACACCTTC.

The CDR3 DNA reads as TGTGCCAGCAGCCCCCGGGACAGCCACTACGAGCAGTACTTC. It encodes CASSPRDSHYEQYF. The chain recombines TRBV21-1 with TRBJ2-7; the tabulated D call, TRBD1, remains unverified against the DNA. TRBV21-1 is a pseudogene segment. The CDR3 loop spans 14 amino acids.

The CDR3 spells CASSFNRGHYGYTF. The CDR3 coding sequence is TGTGCCAGCAGCTTTAACAGGGGACACTATGGCTACACCTTC. The genes are TRBV7-9 and TRBJ1-2; 7 positions match TRBD1. The ends lost 3 bases at V and 3 bases at J; junction bases unmatched: 4. From germline, CDR1 is SEHNR and CDR2 FQNEAQ (reference sequence). CDR3 length: 14 amino acids.